The T cell receptor (beta chain) under discussion was sequenced for a study of blood T cell repertoires in COVID-19. Study-level information: Sites in the United States, Italy and Spain provided acute and convalescent COVID-19 samples.

With 7 bases clipped from V and 3 bases from J, the junction kept 7 bases outside the gene matches. The CDR3 runs to 14 residues. Germline loops: CDR1 ENHRY, CDR2 SYGVKD. In the original processing: The authors estimated nucleated cell counts from reference gene primer amplification. Only in-frame clones appear in the TCRdb table, and some are missing; sequencing was by immunoSEQ multiplex PCR. V, J and clone size reflect that table, while D and trimming were determined from the DNA. The profile shows under 300,000 clones, approximately 90% of them singletons. This clonotype was obtained from a middle-aged woman with acute or convalescent COVID-19. The chain links TRBV10-3 to TRBJ1-2, with 8 nucleotides matching TRBD1. Source material: peripheral blood. The CDR3 bases are TGTGCCATCACCCCCGACAGGGGAGACTATGGCTACACCTTC. Translated, it gives CAITPDRGDYGYTF.